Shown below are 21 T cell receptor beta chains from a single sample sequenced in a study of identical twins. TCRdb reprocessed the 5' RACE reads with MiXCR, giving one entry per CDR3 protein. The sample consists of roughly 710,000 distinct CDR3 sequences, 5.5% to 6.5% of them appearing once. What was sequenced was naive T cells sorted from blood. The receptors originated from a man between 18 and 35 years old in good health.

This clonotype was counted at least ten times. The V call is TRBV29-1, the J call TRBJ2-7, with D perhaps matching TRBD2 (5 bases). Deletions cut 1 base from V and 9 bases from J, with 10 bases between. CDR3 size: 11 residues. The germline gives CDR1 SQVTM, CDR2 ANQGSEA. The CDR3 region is CSVEGLSGQYF. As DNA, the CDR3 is TGCAGCGTTGAAGGCCTCAGCGGGCAGTACTTC.

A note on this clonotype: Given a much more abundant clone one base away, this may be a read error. CDR3 sequence (DNA): TGTGCCAGCAGCTATGGCGATAGGGAAGGTGGAGAGACCCAGTACTTC. Translating gives CASSYGDREGGETQYF. The chain carries TRBV5-6 and TRBJ2-5; D is unresolved. CDR3 length: 16 residues. The V gene's germline CDR1 is SGHDT and CDR2 YYEEEE. Between the trimmed V and J ends, which lost 3 bases and 4 bases, there was a span of 19 bases.

CDR3 DNA sequence: TGCAGCGTTGAAGGACGACTAGCGGTCTCCTACAATGAGCAGTTCTTC. Translation gives CSVEGRLAVSYNEQFF. The chain links TRBV29-1 to TRBJ2-1, with 9 bases that match TRBD2. This CDR3 is built from 16 residues. After removal of 1 base from V and 0 bases from J, the junction contained 4 bases not matched to a gene. The germline V gene encodes CDR1 SQVTM and CDR2 ANQGSEA.

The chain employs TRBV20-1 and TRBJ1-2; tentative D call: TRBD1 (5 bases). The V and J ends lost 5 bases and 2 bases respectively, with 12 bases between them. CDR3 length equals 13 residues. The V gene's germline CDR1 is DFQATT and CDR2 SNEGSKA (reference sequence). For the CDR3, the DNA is TGCAGTGCTCGGGGACCTGGGAACTATGGCTACACCTTC. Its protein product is CSARGPGNYGYTF.

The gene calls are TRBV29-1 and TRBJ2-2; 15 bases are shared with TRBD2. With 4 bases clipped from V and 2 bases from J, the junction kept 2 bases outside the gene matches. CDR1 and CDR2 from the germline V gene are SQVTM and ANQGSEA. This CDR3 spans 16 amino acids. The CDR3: CSVGGLAGGNTGELFF. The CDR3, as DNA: TGCAGCGTTGGGGGACTAGCGGGAGGAAACACCGGGGAGCTGTTTTTT.

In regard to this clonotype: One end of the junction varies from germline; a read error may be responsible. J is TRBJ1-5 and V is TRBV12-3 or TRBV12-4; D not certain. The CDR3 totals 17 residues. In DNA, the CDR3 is TGTGCCCGCAGTCGAGATGGACCCTCCATGAGCAATCAGCCCCAGCATTTT. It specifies CARSRDGPSMSNQPQHF.

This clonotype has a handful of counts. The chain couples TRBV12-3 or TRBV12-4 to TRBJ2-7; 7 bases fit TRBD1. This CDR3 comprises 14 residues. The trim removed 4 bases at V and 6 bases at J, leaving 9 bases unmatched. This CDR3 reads CASSSPTGVGEQYF. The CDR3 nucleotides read TGTGCCAGCAGTTCCCCAACAGGGGTGGGCGAGCAGTACTTC.

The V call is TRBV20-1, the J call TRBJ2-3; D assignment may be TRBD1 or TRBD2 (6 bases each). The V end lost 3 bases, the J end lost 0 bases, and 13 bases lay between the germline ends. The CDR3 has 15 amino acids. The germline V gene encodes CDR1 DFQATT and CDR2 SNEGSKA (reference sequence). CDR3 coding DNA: TGCAGTGCTAGCATTGGGGGGCCTAGCACAGATACGCAGTATTTT. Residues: CSASIGGPSTDTQYF.

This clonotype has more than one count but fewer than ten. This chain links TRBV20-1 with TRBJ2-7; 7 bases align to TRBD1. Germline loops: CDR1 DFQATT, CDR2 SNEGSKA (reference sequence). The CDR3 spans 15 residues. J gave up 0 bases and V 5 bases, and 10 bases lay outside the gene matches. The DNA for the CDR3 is TGCAGTGCTTCTGGAGCACAGGGGAACTCCTACGAGCAGTACTTC. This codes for CSASGAQGNSYEQYF.

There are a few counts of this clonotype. CDR3 bases: TGTGCCTGGGGGGGGACAGTGTCCCCCTACGAGCAGTACTTC. Protein product: CAWGGTVSPYEQYF. This chain joins TRBV30 and TRBJ2-7; D is perhaps TRBD1 (7 bases). This CDR3 spans 14 amino acids. Per the germline V gene, CDR1 is GTSNPN and CDR2 is SVGIG (reference sequence). V was cut by 5 bases and J by 2 bases, with 16 bases left in between.

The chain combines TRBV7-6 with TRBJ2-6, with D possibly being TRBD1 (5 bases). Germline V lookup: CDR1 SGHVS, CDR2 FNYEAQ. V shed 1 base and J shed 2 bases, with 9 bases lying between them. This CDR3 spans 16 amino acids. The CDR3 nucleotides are TGTGCCAGCAGCTTAGGCAGGGTTGCTGGGGCCAACGTCCTGACTTTC. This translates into CASSLGRVAGANVLTF.

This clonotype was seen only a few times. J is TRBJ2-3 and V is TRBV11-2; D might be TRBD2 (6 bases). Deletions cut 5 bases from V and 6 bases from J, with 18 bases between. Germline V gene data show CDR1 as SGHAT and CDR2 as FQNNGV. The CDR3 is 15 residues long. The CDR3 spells CASSGFEGGFDTQYF. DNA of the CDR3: TGTGCCAGCAGCGGGTTTGAGGGAGGATTTGATACGCAGTATTTT.

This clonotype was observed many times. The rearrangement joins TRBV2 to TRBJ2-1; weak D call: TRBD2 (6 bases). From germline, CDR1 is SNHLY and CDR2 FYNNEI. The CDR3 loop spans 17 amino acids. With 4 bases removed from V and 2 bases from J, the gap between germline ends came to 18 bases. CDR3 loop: CASSVQPGLTTYNEQFF. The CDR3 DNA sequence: TGTGCCAGCAGTGTGCAACCCGGACTAACCACCTACAATGAGCAGTTCTTC.

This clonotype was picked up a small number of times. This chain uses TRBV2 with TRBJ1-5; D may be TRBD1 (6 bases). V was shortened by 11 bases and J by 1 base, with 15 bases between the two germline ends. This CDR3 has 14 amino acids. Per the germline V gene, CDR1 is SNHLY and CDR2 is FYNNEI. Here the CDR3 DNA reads TGTGCCGGATCAGAAGGGGGAAGCAATCAGCCCCAGCATTTT. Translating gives CAGSEGGSNQPQHF.

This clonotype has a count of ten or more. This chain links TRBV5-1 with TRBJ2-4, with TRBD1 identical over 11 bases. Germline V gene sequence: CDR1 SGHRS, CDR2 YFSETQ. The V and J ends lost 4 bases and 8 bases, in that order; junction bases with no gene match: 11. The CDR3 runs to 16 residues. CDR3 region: CASSAGTGGTWDIQYF. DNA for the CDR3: TGCGCCAGCAGCGCGGGGACAGGGGGGACTTGGGACATTCAGTACTTC.

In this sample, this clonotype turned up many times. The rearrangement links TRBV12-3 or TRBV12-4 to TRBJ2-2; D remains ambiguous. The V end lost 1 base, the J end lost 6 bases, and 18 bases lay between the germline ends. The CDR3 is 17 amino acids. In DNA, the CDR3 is TGTGCCAGCAGTTTAGGGGTCCGCAAATTGGTCCCCGGGGAGCTGTTTTTT. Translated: CASSLGVRKLVPGELFF.

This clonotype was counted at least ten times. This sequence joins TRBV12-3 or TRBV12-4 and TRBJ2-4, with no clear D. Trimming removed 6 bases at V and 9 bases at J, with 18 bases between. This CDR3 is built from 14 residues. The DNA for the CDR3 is TGTGCCAGCAGCCACTTACTCGGCAGAGGCATTCAGTACTTC. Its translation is CASSHLLGRGIQYF.

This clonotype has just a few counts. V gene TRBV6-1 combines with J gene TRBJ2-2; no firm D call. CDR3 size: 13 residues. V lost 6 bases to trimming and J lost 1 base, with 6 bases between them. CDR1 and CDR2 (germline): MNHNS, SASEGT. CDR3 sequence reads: CASRQRNTGELFF. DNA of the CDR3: TGTGCCAGCAGACAGAGGAACACCGGGGAGCTGTTTTTT.

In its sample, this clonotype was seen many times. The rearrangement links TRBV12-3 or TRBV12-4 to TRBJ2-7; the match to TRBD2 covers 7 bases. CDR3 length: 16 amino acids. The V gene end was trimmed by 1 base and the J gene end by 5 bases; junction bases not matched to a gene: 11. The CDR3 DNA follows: TGTGCCAGCAGTTTAGTTTTACGAGGGCGGGAGCACGAGCAGTACTTC. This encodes CASSLVLRGREHEQYF.

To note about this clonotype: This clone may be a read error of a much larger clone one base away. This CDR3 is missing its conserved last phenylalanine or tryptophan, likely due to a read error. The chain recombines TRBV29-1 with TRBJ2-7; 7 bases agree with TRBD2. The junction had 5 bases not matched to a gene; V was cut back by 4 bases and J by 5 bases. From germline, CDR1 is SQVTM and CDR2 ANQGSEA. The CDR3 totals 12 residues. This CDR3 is CSVASGGNEQYS. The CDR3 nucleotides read TGCAGCGTTGCGTCGGGGGGTAACGAGCAGTACTCC.

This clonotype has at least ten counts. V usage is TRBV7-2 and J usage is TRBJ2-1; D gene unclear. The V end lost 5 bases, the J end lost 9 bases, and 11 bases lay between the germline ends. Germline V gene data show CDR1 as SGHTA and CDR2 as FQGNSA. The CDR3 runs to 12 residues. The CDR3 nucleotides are TGTGCCAGCAGCCACTTTAGGAGTGAGCAGTTCTTC. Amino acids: CASSHFRSEQFF.